This TCR beta chain was obtained from a study of cytomegalovirus exposure and HLA in healthy donors. The CDR3 length is 11 residues. Germline CDR1 reads MNHNS; CDR2 reads SASEGT. With 1 base removed from V and 6 bases from J, the gap between germline ends came to 4 bases. This clone was picked up a small number of times. 13 Jbeta primers and 60 Vbeta primers were used for the PCR. Repertoires were generated with immunoSEQ multiplex PCR, while TCRdb's copy carries only in-frame clones and drops some. The table has 120,000 to 150,000 clones, roughly four fifths seen once; the top ten hold more than 2.5%.

The sequence was obtained from a man between 18 and 29 years old in good health and CMV-seropositive. This chain links TRBV6-1 with TRBJ2-7; D not certain. Sequencing was done on a sample of PBMCs. The CDR3 region has the DNA TGTGCCAGCAGTGAAGGGCCCGAGCAGTACTTC. Its translation is CASSEGPEQYF.